A single sample gave rise to the 15 T cell receptor delta chains below, sequenced in a study of gamma-delta T cells after stem cell transplantation. TCRdb repeated clone calling on the RT-PCR reads with CATT. The profile shows about 2,500 delta-chain clones, 6.5% to 8% of them singletons. The sequenced sample was gamma-delta T cells. These receptors were taken from a human donor. It is not recorded whose cells these are; they may come from a transplant donor.

This clone has only a few counts. Given a much more abundant clone one base away, this may be a read error. This sequence joins TRDV2 and TRDJ3, with 9 nucleotides matching TRDD3. CDR1 GEAIGNYY and CDR2 EKD come from the germline V gene. This CDR3 is built from 19 residues. CDR3 amino acids: CACDGGWGMQSWGTRQMFF. For the CDR3, the DNA is TGTGCCTGTGACGGGGGCTGGGGGATGCAATCCTGGGGCACCCGACAGATGTTTTTC.

This clone was detected only a few times. With only one base between it and a far larger clone, this is likely a read error. The V call is TRDV2, the J call TRDJ1; D perhaps matches TRDD3 (9 bases). Germline CDR1 GEAIGNYY, CDR2 EKD. The length of the CDR3 is 16 residues. The V and J ends lost 5 bases and 1 base respectively, with 19 bases between them. The CDR3 here is CACGFLLGDPTDKLIF. The CDR3 bases are TGTGCCTGTGGCTTCCTACTGGGGGACCCCACCGATAAACTCATCTTT.

Comment on this clone: A far larger clone is just one base off, so this is likely a read error. This chain links TRDV2 with TRDJ3; D remains ambiguous. Germline V lookup: CDR1 GEAIGNYY, CDR2 EKD. The CDR3 spans 13 residues. The DNA for the CDR3 is TGTGCCTGTGACACCTGGGACATCCGACAGATGTTTTTC. The encoded protein is CACDTWDIRQMFF.

This clone is medium-sized in the sample. The sample contains more than one DNA sequence encoding this CDR3. V usage is TRDV2 and J usage is TRDJ3; 12 bases match TRDD3. Looked up from germline, CDR1 is GEAIGNYY and CDR2 is EKD. The CDR3 contains 19 residues. V lost 2 bases and J lost 0; bases outside the gene matches: 4. CDR3 bases: TGTGCCTGTGACAATACTGGGGGATACAGCTCCTGGGACACCCGACAGATGTTTTTC. Amino acid sequence: CACDNTGGYSSWDTRQMFF.

With respect to this clone: A far larger clone differs by one base, so this is likely a read error. The sample carries other DNA sequences with the same CDR3. The rearrangement joins TRDV2 to TRDJ1, with TRDD3 matching over 9 bases. In germline, CDR1 is GEAIGNYY, CDR2 EKD. The CDR3 runs 16 residues. CDR3 in DNA: TGTGCCTGTGACTTCCTACTGGGGGACCCCACCGATAAGCTCATCTTT. The encoded protein is CACDFLLGDPTDKLIF.

In this sample, this clone turned up once. A read error is the likely source, as a far larger clone sits one nucleotide away. V usage is TRDV2 and J usage is TRDJ1, with TRDD3 matching over 11 bases. The germline V gene has CDR1 GEAIGNYY and CDR2 EKD. CDR3 length: 21 amino acids. CDR3 loop: CACDTLPSVDGGYGYTEKLIF. The CDR3 DNA reads as TGTGCCTGTGACACCCTACCGTCAGTCGATGGGGGATACGGCTACACCGAGAAACTCATCTTT.

To note about this clone: Translating this DNA gives a protein that differs at residue 3 from the TCRdb one, which belongs to a much larger clone; a read error is likely, and the protein shown is this translation. The chain recombines TRDV2 with TRDJ1; 8 bases map to TRDD3. CDR3 length: 16 amino acids. Looked up from germline, CDR1 is GEAIGNYY and CDR2 is EKD. The CDR3 nucleotides are TGTGCCCGTGACGGGCTGGGGGAGGGTTACACCGATAAACTCATCTTT. This gives the protein CARDGLGEGYTDKLIF.

Within the sample, this clone is medium-sized. Other DNA sequences of this sample code for an identical CDR3. The chain has TRDV2 and TRDJ1, with TRDD3 identical over 13 bases. The germline V gene has CDR1 GEAIGNYY and CDR2 EKD. J was trimmed by 0 bases and V by 0 bases; bases with no gene match: 6. CDR3 length: 18 residues. The CDR3 spells CACDTLLGDTRYTDKLIF. In DNA, the CDR3 is TGTGCCTGTGACACCTTACTGGGGGATACGCGGTACACCGATAAACTCATCTTT.

This clone has more than one count but fewer than ten. This may come from a read error, since a much larger clone is one base off. Other DNA sequences in this specimen translate into the identical CDR3. This chain uses TRDV2 with TRDJ1; 9 nucleotides agree with TRDD3. CDR3 length equals 18 residues. Germline V gives CDR1 GEAIGNYY, CDR2 EKD. The CDR3 here is CACDTASGDTRLRDKLIF. The DNA of the CDR3 is TGTGCCTGTGACACCGCTTCGGGGGATACACGTCTTCGAGATAAACTCATCTTC.

There are a few counts of this clone. A much larger clone differs from this one at a single base, so this may be a read error. This sequence joins TRDV2 and TRDJ1; 10 nucleotides match TRDD3. V shed 3 bases and J 0 bases; nucleotides not matched to a gene: 6. CDR1 and CDR2 (germline): GEAIGNYY, EKD. This CDR3 spans 16 amino acids. The CDR3 DNA reads TGTGCCTGTGACCACATACTGGGGGATCACACCGATAAACTCATCTTT. It specifies CACDHILGDHTDKLIF.

This clone turned up a few times. A much larger clone differs from this one at a single base, so this may be a read error. The V and J genes are TRDV2 and TRDJ3; maybe TRDD3 (6 bases). This CDR3 is 20 amino acids long. Per the germline V gene, CDR1 is GEAIGNYY and CDR2 is EKD. The CDR3 DNA sequence: TGTGCCTGTGACACCGGAGAGCGCTGGGATAGCTCCTGTGACACCCGACAGATGTTTTTC. It specifies CACDTGERWDSSCDTRQMFF.

This clone counts as large. Other DNA sequences within the sample encode an identical CDR3. The chain combines TRDV2 with TRDJ1; 10 nucleotides align to TRDD3. This CDR3 region has 22 residues. The junction had 27 bases not matched to a gene; V was cut back by 3 bases and J by 3 bases. Germline V CDR1 and CDR2: GEAIGNYY, EKD. For the CDR3, the DNA is TGTGCCTGTGACGCCCTACGGGGGGATACGCCGGGGATGAAGGGCATGGCCGATAAACTCATCTTT. It specifies CACDALRGDTPGMKGMADKLIF.

In the case of this clone: This sequence is one base from a far larger clone and is likely a read error. CDR3 amino acids: CACDTLGATPDKLIF. The CDR3 DNA reads as TGTGCCTGTGACACCCTGGGGGCTACTCCCGATAAACTCATCTTT. The gene calls are TRDV2 and TRDJ1; 7 positions match TRDD3. The V and J ends lost 0 bases and 3 bases, in that order; junction bases with no gene match: 6. This CDR3 contains 15 residues. Germline V gene sequence: CDR1 GEAIGNYY, CDR2 EKD.

This clone was seen only a few times. The chain recombines TRDV3 with TRDJ1, with D tentatively TRDD3 (6 bases). The CDR3 is 18 amino acids. The V end was cut by 3 bases, the J end by 0 bases, with 26 bases between. Germline-derived CDR1 and CDR2 are TVYSNPD and GDNSRS (reference sequence). In DNA form, the CDR3 reads TGTGCCTTCACCTACAGTTCTGGGGATTCCGAGTACACCGATAAACTCATCTTT. Translated, it gives CAFTYSSGDSEYTDKLIF.

A few counts support this clone. A single base is all that separates this from a far larger clone, so a read error is likely. The chain joins TRDV2 to TRDJ1, with D unclear. Deletions cut 3 bases from V and 3 bases from J, with 13 bases between. Germline V gene sequence: CDR1 GEAIGNYY, CDR2 EKD. The CDR3 has 14 amino acids. The DNA of the CDR3 is TGTGCCTGTGACTCGGTACTTTACGCCGATAAACTCATCTTT. This sequence encodes CACDSVLYADKLIF.